This entry is about one T cell receptor (beta chain). Its antigen is currently unknown. The sample comes from a study of PD-1 blockade in classical Hodgkin lymphoma. The V gene end was trimmed by 7 bases and the J gene end by 2 bases; junction bases not matched to a gene: 5. The germline V gene encodes CDR1 MDHEN and CDR2 SYDVKM. This CDR3 contains 13 residues. Study-wide results and limits: Newly diagnosed patients and complete responders had comparable diversity at baseline.

Sample time point: cycle 4 day 1 (C4D1), after five to seven weeks of nivolumab. Patients all relapsed after autologous stem cell transplantation, and there was variation in brentuximab vedotin exposure. Patients showed best responses of complete response, partial response or progressive disease. Some clones are missing from TCRdb's copy, which holds only in-frame ones; the method was immunoSEQ multiplex PCR. The sample gives roughly 51,000 clones, around four fifths of which show up once; approximately 12% is in the top ten. Source: peripheral blood mononuclear cells (PBMCs), taken before the fourth cycle of nivolumab. The TCR comes from a human donor with classical Hodgkin lymphoma. The chain has TRBV28 and TRBJ2-7, with TRBD1 identical over 7 bases. This chain's CDR3 is CASTRDSTYEQYF. In DNA, the CDR3 is TGTGCCAGCACCCGGGACAGTACCTACGAGCAGTACTTC.